This T cell receptor beta chain was captured by sequencing in a study of blood T cells in healthy people across ages. It was with a sample-barcoded 5' primer and a J-beta primer mix that a second PCR of roughly 6 to 12 cycles was run. Each cDNA molecule was tagged by a template-switch adaptor that had 12 random nucleotides. MiXCR, applied by TCRdb to the 5' RACE reads, yields one record per CDR3 protein. Here the sample spans some 1.5 million distinct CDR3 sequences, about 30% being singletons. Regarding this clonotype: Its antigen is not known.

Study-wide findings and caveats: A greater number of naive CD4+ cells and higher diversity distinguished long-lived donors from aged donors. CMV status of donors was not determined, possibly confounding expanded clonotype changes.

Germline CDR1 and CDR2: DFQATT and SNEGSKA (reference sequence). Trimming removed 4 bases from V and 8 bases from J, with 14 bases in between. This CDR3 has 12 residues. Sequences were obtained from blood. The chain carries TRBV20-1 and TRBJ2-5; D possibly corresponds to TRBD2 (5 bases). The receptor's source is a woman aged 25-40 years in good health. In DNA, the CDR3 is TGCAGTGCTAATCTGGACTCTGGAACCCAGTACTTC. Amino acids: CSANLDSGTQYF.